The count of the clone carrying this T cell receptor (beta chain) is one. The PCR employed 60 Vbeta primers together with 13 Jbeta primers. Using immunoSEQ multiplex PCR, the repertoire was profiled, and TCRdb retains in-frame clones only, with some absent. The sample lists under 200,000 clones; less than 90% were seen once. This entry comes from a study of cytomegalovirus exposure and HLA in healthy donors. This CDR3 contains 16 residues. V was pared by 4 bases and J by 0 bases, with 13 bases between. Germline-derived CDR1 and CDR2 are SGHRS and YFSETQ. This chain connects TRBV5-1 to TRBJ2-2; D is perhaps TRBD1 (6 bases). Sequenced input: PBMCs. The sequence was collected from a boy aged 5-17 years in good health and CMV-seronegative. The CDR3 DNA reads TGCGCCAGCAGCCCTCTCGGACAGACGAACACCGGGGAGCTGTTTTTT. The encoded protein is CASSPLGQTNTGELFF.